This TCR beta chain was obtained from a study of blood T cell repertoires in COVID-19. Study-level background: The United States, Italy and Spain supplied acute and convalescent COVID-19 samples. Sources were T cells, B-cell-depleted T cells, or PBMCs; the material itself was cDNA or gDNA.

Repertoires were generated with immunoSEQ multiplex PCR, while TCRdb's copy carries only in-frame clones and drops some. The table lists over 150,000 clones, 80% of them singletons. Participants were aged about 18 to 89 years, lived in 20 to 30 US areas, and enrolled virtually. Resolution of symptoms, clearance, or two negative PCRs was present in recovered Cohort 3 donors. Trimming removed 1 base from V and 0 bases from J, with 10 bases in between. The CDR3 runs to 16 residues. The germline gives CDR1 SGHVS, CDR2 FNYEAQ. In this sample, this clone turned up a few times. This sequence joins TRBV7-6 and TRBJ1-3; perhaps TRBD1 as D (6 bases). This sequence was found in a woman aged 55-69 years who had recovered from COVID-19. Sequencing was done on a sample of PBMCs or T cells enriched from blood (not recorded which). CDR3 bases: TGTGCCAGCAGCTTAGATCCAGGGGTCTCTGGAAACACCATATATTTT. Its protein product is CASSLDPGVSGNTIYF.